A selection of T cell receptor beta chains follows, all from one sample in a study of T cells after posttransplantation cyclophosphamide. Profiled with immunoSEQ multiplex PCR; TCRdb holds only in-frame clones, not every one. The data contain tens of thousands of clones, 93% of them seen just once; the ten biggest clones take up roughly 2.9%. Sequenced input: PBMCs. The receptors come from a woman aged 25 to 39 in good health and a related stem cell transplant donor. Both conserved end residues are part of each CDR3. A D gene is named only where the DNA matches it firmly. Clone size is shown for a subset of rows, as once, few, many or a class of expanded clone.

abundance	v_gene	d_gene	j_gene	CDR3aa	CDR3nt
-	TRBV29-1	TRBD1	TRBJ1-2	CSVPQGVDYGYTF	TGCAGCGTGCCACAGGGGGTCGACTATGGCTACACCTTC
-	TRBV2	-	TRBJ2-1	CASEGGRSGEQFF	TGTGCTAGCGAAGGGGGTAGAAGCGGGGAGCAGTTCTTC
-	TRBV6-1	TRBD2	TRBJ2-2	CASSGWGGNTGELFF	TGTGCCAGCAGCGGTTGGGGGGGGAACACCGGGGAGCTGTTTTTT
-	TRBV7-2	TRBD2	TRBJ2-7	CASSPAALAGGTPYEQYF	TGTGCCAGCAGCCCCGCGGCGCTAGCGGGGGGAACCCCCTACGAGCAGTACTTC
once	TRBV6-1	-	TRBJ1-3	CASSDSGAGNTIYF	TGTGCCAGCAGTGATTCAGGGGCTGGAAACACCATATATTTT
-	TRBV5-1	-	TRBJ1-1	CASSLSAGGMNTEAFF	TGCGCCAGCAGCTTGAGCGCAGGAGGGATGAACACTGAAGCTTTCTTT
-	TRBV6-6	-	TRBJ1-2	CASSSETGGYGYTF	TGTGCCAGCAGCTCCGAGACAGGAGGCTATGGCTACACCTTC
-	TRBV11-2	TRBD2	TRBJ2-1	CASSARVGGGSYNEQFF	TGTGCCAGCAGCGCTAGGGTGGGCGGGGGATCCTACAATGAGCAGTTCTTC
-	TRBV29-1	-	TRBJ2-1	CSTTGKGVYNEQFF	TGCAGCACCACCGGGAAGGGGGTTTACAATGAGCAGTTCTTC
once	TRBV11-1	TRBD1	TRBJ1-1	CASSFLQGFSTEAFF	TGTGCCAGCAGCTTCCTACAGGGGTTTAGCACTGAAGCTTTCTTT
-	TRBV10-3	TRBD1	TRBJ1-1	CAISEGQGTEAFF	TGTGCCATCAGTGAGGGACAGGGCACTGAAGCTTTCTTT
-	TRBV28	-	TRBJ1-6	CASTSPRTAGSYNSPLHF	TGTGCCAGCACCAGCCCTCGGACAGCCGGCTCCTATAATTCACCCCTCCACTTT
once	TRBV2	-	TRBJ2-7	CASNGAGESGEQYF	TGTGCCAGCAATGGTGCAGGGGAATCGGGCGAGCAGTACTTC
-	TRBV2	TRBD1	TRBJ1-5	CASSVGVTGGPQPQHF	TGTGCCAGCAGTGTGGGAGTGACAGGGGGCCCTCAGCCCCAGCATTTT
-	TRBV6-4	TRBD1	TRBJ1-1	CASSAGTGGTEAFF	TGTGCCAGCAGTGCCGGGACAGGGGGCACTGAAGCTTTCTTT
-	TRBV19	-	TRBJ1-1	CASSIVGGQTEAFF	TGTGCCAGTAGTATCGTCGGGGGGCAAACTGAAGCTTTCTTT
-	TRBV7-7	-	TRBJ2-5	CASSSTGLQETQYF	TGTGCCAGCAGCTCGACGGGCTTGCAAGAGACCCAGTACTTC
-	TRBV18	-	TRBJ2-5	CASSPTAQETQYF	TGTGCCAGCTCACCCACCGCACAAGAGACCCAGTACTTC
-	TRBV11-2	TRBD2	TRBJ2-7	CASSPESGGVYEQYF	TGTGCCAGCAGCCCAGAGAGCGGGGGAGTCTACGAGCAGTACTTC
-	TRBV7-2	-	TRBJ2-3	CASSSGLSLDTQYF	TGTGCCAGCAGCTCGGGACTGTCTTTAGATACGCAGTATTTT
-	TRBV9	TRBD1	TRBJ2-7	CASSRGRSSYEQYF	TGTGCCAGCAGTAGGGGGCGCAGCTCCTACGAGCAGTACTTC
-	TRBV12-5	TRBD1	TRBJ2-2	CASGPGYRDRVNTGELFF	TGTGCCAGTGGTCCTGGATACCGGGACAGGGTAAACACCGGGGAGCTGTTTTTT
-	TRBV6-5	TRBD1	TRBJ1-2	CASSSAGGDYGYTF	TGTGCCAGCAGTTCCGCAGGGGGAGACTATGGCTACACCTTC
-	TRBV28	-	TRBJ1-2	CASRPGGTSGYTF	TGTGCCAGCAGGCCGGGGGGAACCTCTGGCTACACCTTC
-	TRBV10-3	-	TRBJ2-1	CAIRSGSQTDNEQFF	TGTGCCATCAGATCCGGGTCCCAAACGGACAATGAGCAGTTCTTC
once	TRBV7-6	-	TRBJ1-5	CASSGHSNQPQHF	TGTGCCAGCAGCGGGCATAGCAATCAGCCCCAGCATTTT
-	TRBV21-1	-	TRBJ1-3	CASSKEGDGGSGNTIYF	TGTGCCAGCAGCAAAGAGGGGGACGGGGGGTCTGGAAACACCATATATTTT
-	TRBV6-1	TRBD1	TRBJ1-1	CASSEAFRQGLNTEAFF	TGTGCCAGCAGTGAAGCTTTCAGACAGGGCCTGAACACTGAAGCTTTCTTT
-	TRBV5-6	-	TRBJ2-1	CASSLLASTYNEQFF	TGTGCCAGCAGCTTGTTAGCATCCACCTACAATGAGCAGTTCTTC
-	TRBV5-4	-	TRBJ1-1	CASSLVGLSTEAFF	TGTGCCAGCAGCTTGGTCGGGTTAAGCACTGAAGCTTTCTTT
-	TRBV29-1	TRBD1	TRBJ1-1	CSGGSGQGGREAFF	TGCAGCGGTGGCTCGGGACAGGGTGGACGGGAAGCTTTCTTT
-	TRBV7-3	TRBD1	TRBJ2-7	CASSSTGTGGDEQYF	TGTGCCAGCAGCTCAACCGGGACAGGGGGAGACGAGCAGTACTTC
-	TRBV18	-	TRBJ2-6	CASSQGQGSGANVLTF	TGTGCCAGCTCCCAGGGACAAGGCTCTGGGGCCAACGTCCTGACTTTC
-	TRBV9	TRBD2	TRBJ2-7	CASSVRPSGYEQYF	TGTGCCAGCAGCGTACGCCCTAGCGGGTACGAGCAGTACTTC
once	TRBV5-1	TRBD1	TRBJ1-1	CASTATGGGVYTEAFF	TGCGCCAGCACGGCGACAGGGGGAGGGGTCTACACTGAAGCTTTCTTT
-	TRBV10-2	TRBD1	TRBJ1-1	CASLQGTNTEAFF	TGCGCCAGCTTACAGGGGACCAACACTGAAGCTTTCTTT
-	TRBV4-3	-	TRBJ1-2	CASKSDPADGYGYTF	TGCGCCAGCAAAAGCGACCCCGCCGACGGCTATGGCTACACCTTC
-	TRBV7-2	-	TRBJ1-4	CASSLEWQGRELFF	TGTGCCAGCAGCTTAGAATGGCAGGGGAGAGAACTGTTTTTT
-	TRBV11-2	-	TRBJ2-4	CASSLGGPRRVGKNIQYF	TGTGCCAGCAGCTTAGGAGGCCCCAGGAGGGTCGGCAAAAACATTCAGTACTTC
once	TRBV7-2	-	TRBJ1-1	CASSLVARNTEAFF	TGTGCCAGCAGCTTAGTGGCGAGGAACACTGAAGCTTTCTTT
-	TRBV9	-	TRBJ1-2	CASSVETAPYGYTF	TGTGCCAGCAGCGTAGAAACTGCTCCCTATGGCTACACCTTC
once	TRBV5-1	TRBD1	TRBJ1-4	CASSADRGQNEKLFF	TGCGCCAGCAGCGCTGACAGGGGGCAAAATGAAAAACTGTTTTTT
-	TRBV5-8	-	TRBJ1-1	CASSLGFVGNTEAFF	TGTGCCAGCAGCTTGGGGTTTGTAGGGAACACTGAAGCTTTCTTT
-	TRBV4-3	TRBD1	TRBJ2-7	CASSQGTGEAYEQYF	TGCGCCAGCAGCCAAGGGACAGGGGAGGCCTACGAGCAGTACTTC
-	TRBV5-1	TRBD1	TRBJ1-2	CASSSGVQGRGNYGYTF	TGCGCCAGCAGCTCGGGTGTACAGGGGCGAGGGAACTATGGCTACACCTTC
-	TRBV7-2	TRBD2	TRBJ2-2	CASTLAGATNTGELFF	TGTGCCAGCACCCTAGCGGGGGCCACGAACACCGGGGAGCTGTTTTTT
-	TRBV7-3	TRBD2	TRBJ2-1	CASSSGLAGSSYNEQFF	TGTGCCAGCAGCTCCGGACTAGCGGGGTCTTCCTACAATGAGCAGTTCTTC
-	TRBV11-2	-	TRBJ1-2	CASSLEGDGYTF	TGTGCCAGCAGCTTAGAAGGGGATGGCTACACCTTC
-	TRBV6-6	-	TRBJ1-1	CASSGGTVREAFF	TGTGCCAGCAGTGGTGGGACGGTTCGTGAAGCTTTCTTT
-	TRBV21-1	-	TRBJ2-7	CASSPGQGYSYEQYF	TGTGCCAGCAGCCCCGGACAGGGGTACTCCTACGAGCAGTACTTC
-	TRBV2	-	TRBJ2-5	CASSEALGQPETQYF	TGTGCCAGCAGTGAAGCGCTAGGGCAACCAGAGACCCAGTACTTC
once	TRBV4-3	-	TRBJ2-1	CASSQDYNEQFF	TGCGCCAGCAGCCAAGATTATAATGAGCAGTTCTTC
-	TRBV5-6	-	TRBJ1-5	CASSLGPTDEGQPQHF	TGTGCCAGCAGCTTGGGCCCGACAGATGAAGGTCAGCCCCAGCATTTT
-	TRBV2	-	TRBJ2-3	CASSELGGTDTQYF	TGTGCCAGCAGTGAATTAGGGGGCACAGATACGCAGTATTTT